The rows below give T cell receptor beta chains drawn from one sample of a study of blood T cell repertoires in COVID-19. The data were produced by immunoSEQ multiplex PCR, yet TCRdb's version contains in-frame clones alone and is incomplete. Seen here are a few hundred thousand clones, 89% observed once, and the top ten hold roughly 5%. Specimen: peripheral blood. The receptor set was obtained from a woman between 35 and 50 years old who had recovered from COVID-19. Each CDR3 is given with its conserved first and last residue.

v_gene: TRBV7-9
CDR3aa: CASSPQWARGHNEQFF

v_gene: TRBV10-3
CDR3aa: CAISAGGGRAGELFF

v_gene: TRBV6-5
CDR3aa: CASSLGGYYGYTF

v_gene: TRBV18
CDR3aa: CASSLTGEQGELFF

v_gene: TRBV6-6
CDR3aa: CASSLERPGYGYTF

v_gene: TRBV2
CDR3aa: CASSEATANQPQHF

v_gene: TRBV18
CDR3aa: CASSPPSSPETQYF

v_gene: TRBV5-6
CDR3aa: CASSLTGRYGYTF

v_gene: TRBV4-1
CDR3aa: CASSQKDRPQETQYF

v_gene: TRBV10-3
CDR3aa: CAISRSFGAETQYF

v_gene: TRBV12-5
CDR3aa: CASGSWASSGTQYF

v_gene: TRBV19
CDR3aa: CASTPLAGTEAFF

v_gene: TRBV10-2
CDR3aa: CASSYLGPATDTQYF

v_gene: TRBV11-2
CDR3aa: CASSFGFSGNTIYF

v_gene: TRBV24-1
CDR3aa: CATERGSNNEQFF

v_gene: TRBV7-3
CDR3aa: CASSFASGTGIDTQYF

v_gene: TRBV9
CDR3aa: CASSPRGAGTGELFF

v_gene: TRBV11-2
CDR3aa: CASSLVGGGSYNEQFF

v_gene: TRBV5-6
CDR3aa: CASRPPGQSTDTQYF

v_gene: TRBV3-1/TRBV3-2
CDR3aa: CASSQEGREGRLDTQYF

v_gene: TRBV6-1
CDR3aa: CASSEGLANNEQFF

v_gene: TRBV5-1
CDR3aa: CASSLDGQGIGGYTF

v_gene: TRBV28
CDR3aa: CASNIGSSYNEQFF

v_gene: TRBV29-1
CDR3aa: CSAQIAGTANTGELFF

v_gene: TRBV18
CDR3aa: CASSPEETGELFF

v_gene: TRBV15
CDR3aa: CATSRDYSGGRDEQFF

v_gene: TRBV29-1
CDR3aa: CSVRPRGRETQYF

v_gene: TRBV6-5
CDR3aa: CASSSGTGTEQYF

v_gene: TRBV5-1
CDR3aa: CASMEGNPTAGGYTF

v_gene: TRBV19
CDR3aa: CASSLSGTSKETQYF

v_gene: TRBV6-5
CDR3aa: CASRIQNTGELFF

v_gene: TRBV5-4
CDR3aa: CASRSRTGPNTEAFF

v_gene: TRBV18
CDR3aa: CASSPGRGNEKLFF

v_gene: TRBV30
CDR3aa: CALTGGGYGYTF

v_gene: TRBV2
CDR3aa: CASSRGPVGGENTIYF

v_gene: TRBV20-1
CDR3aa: CSAEMASGFF

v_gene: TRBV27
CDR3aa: CASSLSHRGENIQYF

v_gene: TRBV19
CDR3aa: CASSIYPLTGNTGELFF

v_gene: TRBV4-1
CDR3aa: CASSQHLKETQYF

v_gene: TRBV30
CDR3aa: CAWEVSGAGALHF

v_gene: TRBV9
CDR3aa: CASSTLRFSGRDPPYNEQFF

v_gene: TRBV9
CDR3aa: CASSVSSNTGELFF

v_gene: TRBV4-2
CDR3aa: CASSSGTDHNQPQHF

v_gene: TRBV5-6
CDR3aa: CASSDSGEFYEQYF

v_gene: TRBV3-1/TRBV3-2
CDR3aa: CARSHGRGGRAGELFF

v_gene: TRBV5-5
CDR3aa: CASSSGGGDTDTQYF

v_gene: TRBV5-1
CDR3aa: CASSLESSIYEQYF

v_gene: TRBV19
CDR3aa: CASSRTPRSYNEQFF

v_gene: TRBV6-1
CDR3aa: CASSEDRAPYNEQFF

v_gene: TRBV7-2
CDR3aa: CASSLSGAGNSYEQFF

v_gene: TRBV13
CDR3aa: CASSPRRGAPDEQYF